The entry that follows covers one T cell receptor (beta chain) sequence. The sample belongs to a study of blood T cell repertoires in COVID-19. Germline V gene sequence: CDR1 SGHRS, CDR2 YFSETQ. Germline trimming cut 4 bases from V and 5 bases from J; bases unmatched to any gene: 10. The CDR3 totals 16 residues. In the study's own analysis: Reference gene primer amplification in the assay estimated nucleated cell counts. TCRdb's copy holds only in-frame clones and misses some; the assay was immunoSEQ multiplex PCR. That table furnishes V, J and clone size, whereas the DNA furnished D and trimming. Among under 350,000 clones, about 80% were seen once, and the ten largest hold more than 8%.

The TCR sequence derives from a woman between 50 and 59 years old who had recovered from COVID-19. This chain links TRBV5-1 with TRBJ2-2; the match to TRBD1 covers 8 bases. Sequences were obtained from peripheral blood. This chain's CDR3 is CASSPQQGDRTGELFF. The CDR3 DNA is TGCGCCAGCAGCCCTCAACAGGGGGATCGGACCGGGGAGCTGTTTTTT. The full variable domain, completed using reference TRBV5-1 and TRBJ2-2, is KAGVTQTPRYLIKTRGQQVTLSCSPISGHRSVSWYQQTPGQGLQFLFEYFSETQRNKGNFPGRFSGRQFSNSRSEMNVSTLELGDSALYLCASSPQQGDRTGELFFGEGSRLTVL.